This passage covers 10 T cell receptor beta chains from one sample sequenced in a study of cytomegalovirus exposure and HLA in healthy donors (dated by TCRdb to the late 2010s). The protocol used for the library was the immunoSEQ multiplex PCR assay. A mixture of 60 forward primers for TCR Vbeta segments and 13 reverse primers for TCR Jbeta segments was used in the multiplex PCR. TCRdb took this table from immuneACCESS and kept in-frame rearrangements with V and J called. Such tables lack part of the clones; where checked against another copy, unresolved V genes explain under half of the gap, and the rest is unexplained. Present in this sample are about 98,000 clones, under 85% of which were seen just once. The top ten clones comprise approximately 3.7% of the sample. The sample consisted of PBMCs. These receptors all come from a female donor in good health and CMV-seropositive.

This sequence joins TRBV11-2 and TRBJ2-3; 14 bases map to TRBD2. Germline V gives CDR1 SGHAT, CDR2 FQNNGV. V trimming: 3 bases; J trimming: 3 bases; junction bases outside the gene matches: 8. This CDR3 is built from 18 residues. The CDR3 DNA reads TGTGCCAGCAGCTTGGTCGGTGGGACTAGCGGGGGTACAGATACGCAGTATTTT. Translating it yields CASSLVGGTSGGTDTQYF.

The chain combines TRBV29-1 with TRBJ1-1; D unclear. Per the germline V gene, CDR1 is SQVTM and CDR2 is ANQGSEA. The CDR3 extends over 11 amino acids. Trimming shortened V by 5 bases and J by 7 bases, and 11 bases separated the two germline ends. CDR3 coding DNA: TGCAGCGTTTTGTCCTTCCTTGAAGCTTTCTTT. As protein: CSVLSFLEAFF.

The chain employs TRBV2 and TRBJ1-2; no clear D gene. Trimming removed 4 bases from V and 6 bases from J, with 6 bases in between. CDR3 length equals 11 residues. Germline lookup yields CDR1 SNHLY and CDR2 FYNNEI. The CDR3 region is CASSVSDGYTF. CDR3 DNA: TGTGCCAGCAGTGTGTCAGATGGCTACACCTTC.

This clone has a single count. CDR3 protein: CSAGQTREAFF. The CDR3 coding sequence is TGCAGTGCAGGACAGACGAGAGAAGCTTTCTTT. The V and J genes are TRBV20-1 and TRBJ1-1; D is possibly TRBD1 (6 bases). V lost 6 bases and J lost 8, with 13 bases in between. The CDR3 is 11 residues long. The germline V gene encodes CDR1 DFQATT and CDR2 SNEGSKA (reference sequence).

This clone was seen more than once but under ten times. This chain joins TRBV2 and TRBJ2-5, with D maybe TRBD1 (6 bases). The germline V gene has CDR1 SNHLY and CDR2 FYNNEI. The CDR3 is 16 residues long. V gave up 6 bases and J gave up 2 bases, with 19 bases separating them. The CDR3 DNA reads as TGTGCCAGCAGGACAGGACTTAGGGGGACACAAGAGACCCAGTACTTC. Encoded protein: CASRTGLRGTQETQYF.

The V and J genes are TRBV7-2 and TRBJ1-2, with unresolved D. The length of the CDR3 is 15 residues. The germline V and J ends were trimmed by 1 base and 4 bases, with 13 bases remaining between them. Germline assignment: CDR1 SGHTA and CDR2 FQGNSA. CDR3 residues: CASSLGAMDFYGYTF. The CDR3 nucleotides are TGTGCCAGCAGCTTAGGGGCGATGGACTTCTATGGCTACACCTTC.

The chain links TRBV5-5 to TRBJ1-1; D not certain. Germline values: CDR1 SGHKS, CDR2 YYEKEE (reference sequence). V lost 1 base and J 4 bases, leaving 23 bases between the germline ends. The CDR3 consists of 18 residues. The CDR3 loop is CASSLRGLPQTGSTEAFF. The DNA for the CDR3 is TGTGCCAGCAGCTTGAGAGGGTTACCCCAGACGGGGAGCACTGAAGCTTTCTTT.

In this sample, this clone turned up once. The chain uses TRBV30 and TRBJ1-1, with D possibly TRBD1 on 6 matching bases. The CDR3 is made up of 13 amino acids. Trimming shortened V by 8 bases and J by 4 bases, and 17 bases separated the two germline ends. CDR1 and CDR2 from the germline V gene are GTSNPN and SVGIG (reference sequence). CDR3: CAAGTVGGTEAFF. The DNA of the CDR3 is TGTGCCGCAGGTACTGTAGGGGGCACTGAAGCTTTCTTT.

The chain recombines TRBV15 with TRBJ1-2, with D unclear. V gave up 0 bases and J gave up 2 bases, with 13 bases separating them. The CDR3 extends over 16 amino acids. Per germline, CDR1 LNHNV and CDR2 YYDKDF (reference sequence). The CDR3 DNA sequence: TGTGCCACCAGCAGAGATCGTCTTGCAGGAAACTATGGCTACACCTTC. Translation gives CATSRDRLAGNYGYTF. Full variable domain (missing parts from reference TRBV15 and TRBJ1-2): DAMVIQNPRYQVTQFGKPVTLSCSQTLNHNVMYWYQQKSSQAPKLLFHYYDKDFNNEADTPDNFQSRRPNTSFCFLDIRSPGLGDTAMYLCATSRDRLAGNYGYTFGSGTRLTVV.

The table lists this clone with a count of one. The chain couples TRBV7-9 to TRBJ2-7, with D perhaps matching TRBD2 (5 bases). The V end lost 4 bases, the J end lost 4 bases, and 11 bases lay between the germline ends. The CDR3 runs to 13 residues. Germline V gives CDR1 SEHNR, CDR2 FQNEAQ (reference sequence). CDR3 sequence reads: CASSSRGAYEQYF. Written as DNA, the CDR3 is TGTGCCAGCAGCTCCCGGGGTGCGTACGAGCAGTACTTC.